Presented here are 30 T cell receptor beta chains from one specimen sequenced in a study of blood T cell repertoires in COVID-19. TCRdb's copy holds only in-frame clones and misses some; the assay was immunoSEQ multiplex PCR. The sample lists 150,000 to 200,000 clones, about 80% occurring once. The specimen was peripheral blood. These TCRs come from a woman aged 35 to 49 with COVID-19, enrolled during active disease.

The V call is TRBV15, the J call TRBJ2-1, with a weak D call TRBD1 (6 bases). Germline CDR1 is LNHNV and CDR2 is YYDKDF (reference sequence). This CDR3 spans 14 amino acids. V gave up 4 bases and J gave up 8 bases, with 15 bases separating them. The CDR3 nucleotides are TGTGCCACCAGCAACAGGGTTGGGTGGGATGAGCAGTTCTTC. Protein sequence: CATSNRVGWDEQFF. Based on the CDR3 plus reference TRBV15 and TRBJ2-1, the full variable domain is DAMVIQNPRYQVTQFGKPVTLSCSQTLNHNVMYWYQQKSSQAPKLLFHYYDKDFNNEADTPDNFQSRRPNTSFCFLDIRSPGLGDTAMYLCATSNRVGWDEQFFGPGTRLTVL.

This chain joins TRBV9 and TRBJ1-5; tentative D call: TRBD1 (6 bases). There are 15 residues in the CDR3. The germline V gene has CDR1 SGDLS and CDR2 YYNGEE. V lost 3 bases and J 0 bases, leaving 10 bases between the germline ends. CDR3 DNA: TGTGCCAGCAGCGCAGGGGACGATAGCAATCAGCCCCAGCATTTT. Residues: CASSAGDDSNQPQHF. The full variable domain, with the rest looked up from reference TRBV9 and TRBJ1-5, is DSGVTQTPKHLITATGQRVTLRCSPRSGDLSVYWYQQSLDQGLQFLIQYYNGEERAKGNILERFSAQQFPDLHSELNLSSLELGDSALYFCASSAGDDSNQPQHFGDGTRLSIL.

The sample holds many counts of this clone. V and J are TRBV28 and TRBJ2-2; 8 nucleotides match TRBD1. The V gene's germline CDR1 is MDHEN and CDR2 SYDVKM. V was pared by 4 bases and J by 4 bases, with 5 bases of the junction left unmatched. The CDR3 runs 15 residues. CDR3 coding DNA: TGTGCCAGCAGTTGGGCAGGGGGCCGCACCGGGGAGCTGTTTTTT. Its translation is CASSWAGGRTGELFF.

CDR3 protein: CASSSSPETQYF. DNA for the CDR3: TGTGCCAGCAGTTCTAGCCCAGAGACCCAGTACTTC. The chain has TRBV6-5 and TRBJ2-5, with a tentative D call TRBD2 (5 bases). Between the trimmed V and J ends, which lost 4 bases and 4 bases, there was a span of 7 bases. Germline lookup yields CDR1 MNHEY and CDR2 SVGAGI. The CDR3 is 12 residues long.

V gene TRBV7-9 combines with J gene TRBJ2-1; 12 bases fit TRBD2. The length of the CDR3 is 16 residues. The ends lost 5 bases at V and 7 bases at J; junction bases unmatched: 9. Germline CDR1 SEHNR, CDR2 FQNEAQ (reference sequence). CDR3 amino acids: CASSVTGTSGPNEQFF. The CDR3 region has the DNA TGTGCCAGCAGCGTCACCGGGACTAGCGGGCCAAATGAGCAGTTCTTC.

Concerning this clone: The junction departs from germline at one end; a sequencing error may be responsible. This rearrangement joins TRBV12-3 or TRBV12-4 to TRBJ2-1, with TRBD2 as a possible D gene (5 bases). The CDR3 totals 11 residues. CDR3 residues: CASSKTMSEIF. The CDR3 bases are TGTGCCAGCAGTAAGACTATGTCCGAGATCTTC.

The chain uses TRBV6-5 and TRBJ2-7; a weak D match, TRBD1 (6 bases). Trimming took 10 bases from V and 6 from J, leaving 16 bases between them. The germline gives CDR1 MNHEY, CDR2 SVGAGI. The CDR3 contains 12 residues. The CDR3 bases are TGTGCCACCGTTGGGACATTCTCCGAGCAGTACTTC. Protein product: CATVGTFSEQYF.

The chain couples TRBV28 to TRBJ2-5; the D gene is possibly TRBD2 (6 bases). V lost 4 bases to trimming and J lost 2 bases, with 11 bases between them. This CDR3 comprises 14 residues. Germline-derived CDR1 and CDR2 are MDHEN and SYDVKM. CDR3: CASSSGGKQETQYF. CDR3 in DNA: TGTGCCAGCAGTTCTGGCGGGAAACAAGAGACCCAGTACTTC.

This chain links TRBV19 with TRBJ2-1; 13 bases are shared with TRBD2. The CDR3 totals 16 residues. Germline values: CDR1 LNHDA, CDR2 SQIVND (reference sequence). The V gene end was trimmed by 1 base and the J gene end by 7 bases; junction bases not matched to a gene: 4. This CDR3 is CASSIGGTSGANEQFF. Written as DNA, the CDR3 is TGTGCCAGTAGTATAGGTGGGACTAGCGGGGCGAATGAGCAGTTCTTC.

This chain links TRBV5-1 with TRBJ1-6; D not certain. The CDR3 covers 15 residues. V was clipped by 6 bases and J by 0 bases, with 10 bases between them. From germline, CDR1 is SGHRS and CDR2 YFSETQ. The CDR3 is CASTRRSSYNSPLHF. The CDR3 DNA follows: TGCGCCAGCACACGGAGGAGCTCCTATAATTCACCCCTCCACTTT.

The genes are TRBV20-1 and TRBJ1-3, with 7 nucleotides matching TRBD1. The CDR3 totals 11 residues. V gave up 7 bases and J gave up 7 bases; unmatched junction bases: 4. The germline V gene encodes CDR1 DFQATT and CDR2 SNEGSKA (reference sequence). DNA for the CDR3: TGCAGTGTTGAGGGGGCGAACACCATATATTTT. Encoded protein: CSVEGANTIYF.

The gene calls are TRBV29-1 and TRBJ1-1; the D gene is possibly TRBD1 (6 bases). The CDR3 is made up of 10 amino acids. V dropped 7 bases and J dropped 9 bases, with 12 bases sitting between them. Germline CDR1 is SQVTM and CDR2 is ANQGSEA. The CDR3 sequence: CSGMDSQAFF. In DNA, the CDR3 is TGCAGCGGAATGGACAGTCAAGCTTTCTTT.

J is TRBJ2-3 and V is TRBV7-3; weak D call: TRBD1 (5 bases). V lost 5 bases, J lost 0 bases, and 12 bases lay in between. Germline V gene lookup returns CDR1 SGHTA and CDR2 FQGTGA. The CDR3 has 15 residues. The CDR3 coding sequence is TGTGCCAGCAGCCCTCAGGGCACTAGCACAGATACGCAGTATTTT. This sequence encodes CASSPQGTSTDTQYF. Filled out from reference TRBV7-3 and TRBJ2-3, the complete variable domain reads GAGVSQTPSNKVTEKGKYVELRCDPISGHTALYWYRQSLGQGPEFLIYFQGTGAADDSGLPNDRFFAVRPEGSVSTLKIQRTERGDSAVYLCASSPQGTSTDTQYFGPGTRLTVL.

On this clone itself: At the DNA level, this CDR3 is encoded by other sequences in the same sample as well. The chain recombines TRBV29-1 with TRBJ1-5; 8 nucleotides align to TRBD1. Germline CDR1 SQVTM, CDR2 ANQGSEA. V shed 6 bases, J shed 4 bases, and the junction held 2 bases outside the gene matches. The CDR3 length is 12 residues. The CDR3 DNA reads TGCAGCGTGGGACAGGTGAATCAGCCCCAGCATTTT. Its protein product is CSVGQVNQPQHF.

The J gene is TRBJ2-5, the V gene TRBV6-5; D possibly corresponds to TRBD2 (5 bases). Germline V gene sequence: CDR1 MNHEY, CDR2 SVGAGI. This CDR3 contains 16 residues. Between the trimmed V and J ends, which lost 4 bases and 5 bases, there was a span of 20 bases. CDR3 residues: CASSSPTNLARETQYF. CDR3 bases: TGTGCCAGCAGTTCCCCGACTAACTTGGCAAGGGAGACCCAGTACTTC.

The chain carries TRBV19 and TRBJ2-7; possibly TRBD2 for D (6 bases). The CDR3 is 18 amino acids. CDR1 is LNHDA, CDR2 SQIVND, per germline (reference sequence). Trimming took 4 bases from V and 4 from J, leaving 26 bases between them. CDR3: CASSRRGTQDTRDYEQYF. The CDR3, as DNA: TGTGCCAGTAGTAGACGCGGGACTCAAGACACCCGGGATTACGAGCAGTACTTC.

The chain joins TRBV5-4 to TRBJ1-2; D call uncertain. The CDR3 extends over 14 amino acids. V was trimmed by 3 bases and J by 2 bases, leaving 11 bases between them. Germline CDR1 SGHNT, CDR2 YYREEE (reference sequence). Here the CDR3 reads CASSSPTRNYGYTF. The CDR3 region has the DNA TGTGCCAGCAGCTCGCCCACCCGGAACTATGGCTACACCTTC.

This clone was seen a single time. The chain carries TRBV9 and TRBJ2-1; D is undetermined. The CDR3 covers 13 residues. Per the germline V gene, CDR1 is SGDLS and CDR2 is YYNGEE. V gave up 0 bases and J gave up 6 bases, with 7 bases separating them. CDR3 region: CASSVGTPNEQFF. DNA for the CDR3: TGTGCCAGCAGCGTAGGAACACCCAATGAGCAGTTCTTC.

Ten or more counts support this clone. The chain uses TRBV6-1 and TRBJ2-7, with 7 bases lining up with TRBD1. CDR3 length equals 15 residues. Germline-derived CDR1 and CDR2 are MNHNS and SASEGT. V gave up 1 base and J gave up 1 base; unmatched junction bases: 4. The CDR3 here is CASSEEQGQSYEQYV. DNA for the CDR3: TGTGCCAGCAGTGAAGAGCAGGGACAGTCCTACGAGCAGTACGTC.

The V and J genes are TRBV19 and TRBJ2-1; TRBD2 aligns across 10 bases. The germline gives CDR1 LNHDA, CDR2 SQIVND (reference sequence). Losses at the gene ends were 3 bases for V and 4 bases for J; bases not matched to a gene: 21. This CDR3 comprises 21 residues. CDR3 region: CASSIWSDGLAGVGDYNEQFF. In DNA form, the CDR3 reads TGTGCCAGTAGTATTTGGAGTGATGGCCTAGCGGGAGTAGGGGATTACAATGAGCAGTTCTTC. The full variable domain, its missing parts supplied by reference TRBV19 and TRBJ2-1, is DGGITQSPKYLFRKEGQNVTLSCEQNLNHDAMYWYRQDPGQGLRLIYYSQIVNDFQKGDIAEGYSVSREKKESFPLTVTSAQKNPTAFYLCASSIWSDGLAGVGDYNEQFFGPGTRLTVL.

V is TRBV30 and J is TRBJ2-7; perhaps TRBD1 as D (5 bases). CDR3 length: 15 amino acids. V was trimmed by 3 bases and J by 2 bases, leaving 17 bases between them. CDR1 is GTSNPN and CDR2 is SVGIG in the germline V gene (reference sequence). The CDR3 coding sequence is TGTGCCTGGAGGCCCCCAGGGCTTCGGACCTACGAGCAGTACTTC. It yields the protein CAWRPPGLRTYEQYF.

V and J are TRBV28 and TRBJ2-7, with 10 bases identical to TRBD2. The CDR3 spans 15 residues. The V segment lost 2 bases and the J segment 5 bases; nucleotides outside the gene matches: 6. Germline assignment: CDR1 MDHEN and CDR2 SYDVKM. CDR3 DNA sequence: TGTGCCAGCAGTTTACCCCTAGCGGGAGTAAACGAGCAGTACTTC. Encoded protein: CASSLPLAGVNEQYF. The full variable domain, completed using reference TRBV28 and TRBJ2-7, is DVKVTQSSRYLVKRTGEKVFLECVQDMDHENMFWYRQDPGLGLRLIYFSYDVKMKEKGDIPEGYSVSREKKERFSLILESASTNQTSMYLCASSLPLAGVNEQYFGPGTRLTVT.

The count of this clone is one. The rearrangement joins TRBV14 to TRBJ1-4; a possible D gene is TRBD1 (6 bases). Trimming removed 5 bases at V and 0 bases at J, with 13 bases between. Germline CDR1 is SGHDN and CDR2 is FVKESK. The CDR3 loop spans 16 amino acids. CDR3 in amino acids: CASSVRPGATNEKLFF. The DNA for the CDR3 is TGTGCCAGCAGCGTACGGCCAGGGGCAACTAATGAAAAACTGTTTTTT.

V usage is TRBV30 and J usage is TRBJ1-5; D might be TRBD1 (6 bases). This CDR3 contains 14 residues. V was cut by 0 bases and J by 8 bases, with 14 bases left in between. Germline V gene data show CDR1 as GTSNPN and CDR2 as SVGIG (reference sequence). The CDR3 region is CAWSVQGTREPQHF. Written as DNA, the CDR3 is TGTGCCTGGAGTGTACAGGGTACCAGGGAGCCCCAGCATTTT.

The chain uses TRBV19 and TRBJ1-1; the D gene is possibly TRBD1 (6 bases). The length of the CDR3 is 14 residues. Deletions cut 3 bases from V and 4 bases from J, with 12 bases between. Germline values: CDR1 LNHDA, CDR2 SQIVND (reference sequence). The CDR3 sequence: CASSIARGSTEAFF. CDR3 bases: TGTGCCAGTAGTATCGCCAGGGGATCCACTGAAGCTTTCTTT. The full variable domain, completed using reference TRBV19 and TRBJ1-1, is DGGITQSPKYLFRKEGQNVTLSCEQNLNHDAMYWYRQDPGQGLRLIYYSQIVNDFQKGDIAEGYSVSREKKESFPLTVTSAQKNPTAFYLCASSIARGSTEAFFGQGTRLTVV.

The chain employs TRBV11-1 and TRBJ1-3; no reliable D call. V was pared by 6 bases and J by 4 bases, with 10 bases between. The CDR3 length is 13 residues. The V gene's germline CDR1 is SGHAT and CDR2 FQDESV (reference sequence). The CDR3 is CASSVSSGNTIYF. In DNA, the CDR3 is TGTGCCAGCAGTGTTAGCTCCGGAAACACCATATATTTT.

CDR3 bases: TGTGCCAGCAGGACAGGGGCAAGTGAAGCTTTCTTT. It yields the protein CASRTGASEAFF. This rearrangement joins TRBV2 to TRBJ1-1; 8 nucleotides match TRBD1. Trimming removed 6 bases from V and 7 bases from J; junction bases left unmatched: 4. Germline lookup yields CDR1 SNHLY and CDR2 FYNNEI. This CDR3 region has 12 residues.

This chain links TRBV18 with TRBJ2-2; weak D call: TRBD2 (6 bases). V shed 4 bases and J shed 5 bases, with 17 bases lying between them. Germline CDR1 and CDR2: KGHSH and LQKENI. This CDR3 is 16 amino acids long. The CDR3 loop reads CASSQSGLGGTGELFF. CDR3 DNA: TGTGCCAGCTCACAATCCGGGCTGGGAGGAACCGGGGAGCTGTTTTTT.

The chain joins TRBV29-1 to TRBJ2-1; TRBD2 agrees at 10 bases. The CDR3 totals 14 residues. Germline CDR1 reads SQVTM; CDR2 reads ANQGSEA. Germline trimming cut 5 bases from V and 5 bases from J; bases unmatched to any gene: 6. The CDR3 here is CSVLSGGPNNEQFF. The CDR3 nucleotides read TGCAGCGTTCTTAGCGGGGGGCCCAACAATGAGCAGTTCTTC.

The sample holds one count of this clone. The chain links TRBV27 to TRBJ2-1, with unresolved D. The CDR3 totals 17 residues. Germline assignment: CDR1 MNHEY and CDR2 SMNVEV (reference sequence). V was pared by 6 bases and J by 0 bases, with 18 bases between. As DNA, the CDR3 is TGTGCCAGCAGCCCCCTCCTTCTTCCGGGCTCCTACAATGAGCAGTTCTTC. This gives the protein CASSPLLLPGSYNEQFF.